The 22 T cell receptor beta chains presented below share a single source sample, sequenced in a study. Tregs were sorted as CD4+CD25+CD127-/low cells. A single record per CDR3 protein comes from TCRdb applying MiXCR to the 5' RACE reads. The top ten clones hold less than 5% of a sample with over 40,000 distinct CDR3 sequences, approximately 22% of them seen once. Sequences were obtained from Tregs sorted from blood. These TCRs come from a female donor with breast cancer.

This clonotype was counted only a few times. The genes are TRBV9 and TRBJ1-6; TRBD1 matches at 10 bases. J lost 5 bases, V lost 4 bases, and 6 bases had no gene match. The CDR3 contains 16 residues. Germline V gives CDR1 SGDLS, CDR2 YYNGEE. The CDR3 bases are TGTGCCAGCAGCCCAAGACAGGGGGCAGATAATTCACCCCTCCACTTT. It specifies CASSPRQGADNSPLHF.

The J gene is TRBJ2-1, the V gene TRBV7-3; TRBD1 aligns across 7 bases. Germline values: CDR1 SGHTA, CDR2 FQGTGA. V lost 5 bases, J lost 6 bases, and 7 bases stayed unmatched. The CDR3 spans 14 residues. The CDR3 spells CASSPGQASNEQFF. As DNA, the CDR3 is TGTGCCAGCAGCCCCGGACAGGCGAGCAATGAGCAGTTCTTC.

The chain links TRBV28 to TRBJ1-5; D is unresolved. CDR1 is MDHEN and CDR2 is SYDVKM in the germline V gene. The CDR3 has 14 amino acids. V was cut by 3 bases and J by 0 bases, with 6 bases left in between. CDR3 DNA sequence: TGTGCCAGCAGTTTCAGATATAGCAATCAGCCCCAGCATTTT. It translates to CASSFRYSNQPQHF.

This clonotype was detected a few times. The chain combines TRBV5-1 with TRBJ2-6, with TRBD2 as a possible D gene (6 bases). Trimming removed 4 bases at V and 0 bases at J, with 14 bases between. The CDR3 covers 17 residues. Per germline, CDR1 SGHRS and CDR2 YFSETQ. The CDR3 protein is CASSRRDSSSGANVLTF. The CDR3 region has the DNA TGCGCCAGCAGCCGAAGGGACTCCAGCTCTGGGGCCAACGTCCTGACTTTC. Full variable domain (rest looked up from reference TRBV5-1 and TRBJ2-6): KAGVTQTPRYLIKTRGQQVTLSCSPISGHRSVSWYQQTPGQGLQFLFEYFSETQRNKGNFPGRFSGRQFSNSRSEMNVSTLELGDSALYLCASSRRDSSSGANVLTFGAGSRLTVL.

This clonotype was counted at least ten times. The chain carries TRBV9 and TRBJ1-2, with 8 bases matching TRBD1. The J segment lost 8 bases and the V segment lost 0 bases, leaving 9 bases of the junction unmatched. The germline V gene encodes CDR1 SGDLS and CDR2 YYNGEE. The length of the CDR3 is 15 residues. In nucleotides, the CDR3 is TGTGCCAGCAGCGTAGGGAGTAACGACAGGGGAGGCTACACCTTC. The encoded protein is CASSVGSNDRGGYTF.

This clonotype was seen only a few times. Here the CDR3 reads CATSRVHNEQFF. In nucleotides, the CDR3 is TGTGCCACCAGCAGAGTACACAATGAGCAGTTCTTC. V usage is TRBV15 and J usage is TRBJ2-1; D gene unclear. The germline V gene encodes CDR1 LNHNV and CDR2 YYDKDF (reference sequence). The CDR3 is made up of 12 amino acids. Trimming removed 1 base at V and 5 bases at J, with 3 bases between.

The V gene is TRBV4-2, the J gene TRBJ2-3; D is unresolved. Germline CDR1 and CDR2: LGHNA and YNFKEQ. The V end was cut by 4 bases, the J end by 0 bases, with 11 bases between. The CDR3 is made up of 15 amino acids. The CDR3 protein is CASSLQLRSTDTQYF. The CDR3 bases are TGTGCCAGCAGCCTCCAGCTACGAAGCACAGATACGCAGTATTTT.

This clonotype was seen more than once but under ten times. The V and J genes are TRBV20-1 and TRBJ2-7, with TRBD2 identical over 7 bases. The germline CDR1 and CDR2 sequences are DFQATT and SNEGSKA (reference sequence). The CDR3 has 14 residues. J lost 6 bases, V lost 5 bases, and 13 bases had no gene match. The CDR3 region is CSAQAGAGVGEQYF. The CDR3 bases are TGCAGTGCTCAAGCTGGGGCGGGAGTCGGCGAGCAGTACTTC.

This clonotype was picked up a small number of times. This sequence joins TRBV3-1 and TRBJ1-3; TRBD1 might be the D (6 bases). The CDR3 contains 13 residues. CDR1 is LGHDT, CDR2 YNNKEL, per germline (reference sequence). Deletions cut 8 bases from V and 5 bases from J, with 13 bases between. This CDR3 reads CASGRQERNTIYF. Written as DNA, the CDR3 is TGTGCCAGCGGCCGACAGGAAAGAAACACCATATATTTT.

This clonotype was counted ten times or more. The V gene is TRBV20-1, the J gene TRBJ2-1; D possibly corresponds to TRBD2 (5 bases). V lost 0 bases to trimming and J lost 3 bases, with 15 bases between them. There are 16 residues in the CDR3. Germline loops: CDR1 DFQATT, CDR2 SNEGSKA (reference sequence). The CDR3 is CSARDHDSVDYNEQFF. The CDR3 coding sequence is TGCAGTGCTAGAGATCATGATAGCGTGGACTACAATGAGCAGTTCTTC.

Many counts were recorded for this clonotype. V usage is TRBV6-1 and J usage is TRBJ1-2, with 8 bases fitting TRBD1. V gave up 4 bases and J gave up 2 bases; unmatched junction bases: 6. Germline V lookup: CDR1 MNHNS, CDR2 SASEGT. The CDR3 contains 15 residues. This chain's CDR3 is CASSVRGQRNYGYTF. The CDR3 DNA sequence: TGTGCCAGCAGTGTCAGGGGGCAGAGGAACTATGGCTACACCTTC.

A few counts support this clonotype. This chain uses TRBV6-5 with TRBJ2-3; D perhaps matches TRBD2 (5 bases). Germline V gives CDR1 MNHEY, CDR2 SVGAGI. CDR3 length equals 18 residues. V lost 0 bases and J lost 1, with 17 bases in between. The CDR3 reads CASSYSLSRDLGTDTQYF. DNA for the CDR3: TGTGCCAGCAGTTACTCCCTTTCGAGGGATCTCGGCACAGATACGCAGTATTTT.

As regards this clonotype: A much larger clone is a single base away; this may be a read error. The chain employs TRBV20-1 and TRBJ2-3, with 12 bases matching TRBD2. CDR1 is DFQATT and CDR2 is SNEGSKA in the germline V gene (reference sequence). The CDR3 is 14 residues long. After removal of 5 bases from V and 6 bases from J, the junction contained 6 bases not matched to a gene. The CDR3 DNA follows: TGCAGTGCTCAGACTAGCGGGAGAACGGATACGCAGTATTTT. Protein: CSAQTSGRTDTQYF.

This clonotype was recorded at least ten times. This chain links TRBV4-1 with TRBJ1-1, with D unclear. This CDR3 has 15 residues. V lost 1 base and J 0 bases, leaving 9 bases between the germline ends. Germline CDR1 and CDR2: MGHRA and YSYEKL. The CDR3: CASSQAYSMNTEAFF. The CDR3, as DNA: TGCGCCAGCAGCCAAGCCTACAGCATGAACACTGAAGCTTTCTTT.

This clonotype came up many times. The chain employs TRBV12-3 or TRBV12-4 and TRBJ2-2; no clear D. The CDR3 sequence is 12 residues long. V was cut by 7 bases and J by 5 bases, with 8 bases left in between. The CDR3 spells CASKHQTGELFF. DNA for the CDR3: TGTGCCAGCAAGCACCAAACCGGGGAGCTGTTTTTT.

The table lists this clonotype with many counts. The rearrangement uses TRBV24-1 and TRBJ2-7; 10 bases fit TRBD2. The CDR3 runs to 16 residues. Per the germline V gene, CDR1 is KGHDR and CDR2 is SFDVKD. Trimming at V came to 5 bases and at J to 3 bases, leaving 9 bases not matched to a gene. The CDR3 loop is CATSAGSAGGVYEQYF. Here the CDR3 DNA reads TGTGCCACCAGTGCCGGTTCAGCGGGAGGGGTCTACGAGCAGTACTTC.

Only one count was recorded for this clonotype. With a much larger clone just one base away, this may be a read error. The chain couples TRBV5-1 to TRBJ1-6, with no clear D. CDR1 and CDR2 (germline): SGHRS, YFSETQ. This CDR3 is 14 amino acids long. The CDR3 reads CTSSLADLNSPLHF. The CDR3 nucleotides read TGCACCAGCAGCTTGGCGGACCTCAATTCACCCCTCCACTTT.

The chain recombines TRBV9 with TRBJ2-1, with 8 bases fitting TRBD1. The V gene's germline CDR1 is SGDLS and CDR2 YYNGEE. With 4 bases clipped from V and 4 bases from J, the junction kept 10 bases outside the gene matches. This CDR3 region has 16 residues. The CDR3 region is CASSPRTGIVYNEQFF. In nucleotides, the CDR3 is TGTGCCAGCAGCCCCCGGACAGGGATCGTGTACAATGAGCAGTTCTTC.

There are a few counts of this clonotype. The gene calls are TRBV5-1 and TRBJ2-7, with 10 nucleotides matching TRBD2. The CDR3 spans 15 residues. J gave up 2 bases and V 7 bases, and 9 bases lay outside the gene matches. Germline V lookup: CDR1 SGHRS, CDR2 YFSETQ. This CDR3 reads CASRNGLAETYEQYF. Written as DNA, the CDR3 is TGCGCCAGCCGCAACGGACTAGCGGAAACCTACGAGCAGTACTTC.

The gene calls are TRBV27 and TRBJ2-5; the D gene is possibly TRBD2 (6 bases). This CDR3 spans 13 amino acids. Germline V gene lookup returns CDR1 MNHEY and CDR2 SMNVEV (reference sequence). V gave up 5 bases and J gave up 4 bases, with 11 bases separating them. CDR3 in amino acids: CASSPLGGETQYF. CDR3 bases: TGTGCCAGCAGTCCATTGGGGGGAGAGACCCAGTACTTC.

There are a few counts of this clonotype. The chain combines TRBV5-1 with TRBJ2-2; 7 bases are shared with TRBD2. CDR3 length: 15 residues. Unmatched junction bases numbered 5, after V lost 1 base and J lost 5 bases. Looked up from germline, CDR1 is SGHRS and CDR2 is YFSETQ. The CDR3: CASSLTGGGTGELFF. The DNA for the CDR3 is TGCGCCAGCAGCTTGACGGGAGGAGGGACCGGGGAGCTGTTTTTT.

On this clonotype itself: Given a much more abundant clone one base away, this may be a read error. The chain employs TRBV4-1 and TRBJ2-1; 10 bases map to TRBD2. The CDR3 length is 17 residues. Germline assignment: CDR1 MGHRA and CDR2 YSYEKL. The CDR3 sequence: CASSQETSGLTRDEQSF. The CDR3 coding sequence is TGCGCCAGCAGCCAAGAGACTAGCGGGCTGACGAGGGATGAGCAGTCCTTC.